The present entry profiles one T cell receptor beta chain with its context. Here immunoSEQ multiplex PCR was the method, and the copy in TCRdb shows in-frame clones only, minus some. The sample holds hundreds of thousands of clones; 90% to 97% are singletons and the top ten take less than 0.13%. This sample is drawn from a study of shared clonotypes between healthy human individuals. CD8 cells classed as naive were CD45RO-negative and positively selected for CCR7, excluding terminally differentiated effector memory CD45RA+ cells. V lost 1 base and J 0 bases, leaving 10 bases between the germline ends. Looked up from germline, CDR1 is MNHEY and CDR2 is SMNVEV (reference sequence). CDR3 length equals 15 residues.

The V gene is TRBV27, the J gene TRBJ2-7, with D uncertain. This clonotype originated in a woman aged 25 to 39 in good health. Sequencing used naive CD8+ T cells sorted from blood. The CDR3 sequence is CASSLLARSSYEQYF. The CDR3 bases are TGTGCCAGCAGTTTATTGGCTAGGAGCTCCTACGAGCAGTACTTC.